Listed below are T cell receptor beta chains from one sample, sequenced in a study of cytomegalovirus exposure and HLA in healthy donors. Profiled with immunoSEQ multiplex PCR; TCRdb holds only in-frame clones, not every one. The repertoire consists of roughly 190,000 clones, with roughly four fifths occurring once and the leading ten covering 2.5% to 3.5%. Sequences were obtained from PBMCs. The receptors shown here come from a woman under 40 in good health and CMV-seropositive. Both conserved end residues are part of each CDR3. A D gene is named only where the DNA matches it firmly. The size field is filled for only some rows; it gives once, few, many or a size class.

>-|TRBJ1-4|15|-|TRBV6-6
TGTGCCAGCAGTCGATCCGTCGGAGCTAATGAAAAACTGTTTTTT
CASSRSVGANEKLFF
>-|TRBJ2-5|14|TRBD1|TRBV12-5
TGTGCTAGTGGCGCGGGGACAGGGCAGGAGACCCAGTACTTC
CASGAGTGQETQYF
>-|TRBJ2-2|15|TRBD1|TRBV5-1
TGCGCCAGCAGCCCGGACAGGGCTAACACCGGGGAGCTGTTTTTT
CASSPDRANTGELFF
>-|TRBJ1-3|19|-|TRBV21-1
TGTGCCAGCAGCAAAGATCGGACAGGGGGCGAGCCCTCTGGAAACACCATATATTTT
CASSKDRTGGEPSGNTIYF
>-|TRBJ2-7|14|-|TRBV6-5
TGTGCCAGCAGTTACTCCGACAGCTCCTACGAGCAGTACTTC
CASSYSDSSYEQYF
>-|TRBJ2-7|13|-|TRBV2
TGTGCCAGCAAGGGGGGGGTCACCTACGAGCAGTACTTC
CASKGGVTYEQYF
>few|TRBJ1-4|16|TRBD1|TRBV6-6
TGTGCCAGCAGTCTCCAGGACAGGGAGGGGAATGAAAAACTGTTTTTT
CASSLQDREGNEKLFF
>-|TRBJ2-5|15|TRBD2|TRBV29-1
TGCAGCGTTTTCCCGCTAGCGGGTCTCCAAGAGACCCAGTACTTC
CSVFPLAGLQETQYF
>-|TRBJ1-5|16|-|TRBV19
TGTGCCAGTAGTATTAGGGGGGGCTATTCTGGTCAGCCCCAGCATTTT
CASSIRGGYSGQPQHF
>-|TRBJ2-1|17|TRBD2|TRBV18
TGTGCCAGCTCACCACCCGTATTAGCGGGAGTGGGCAATGAGCAGTTCTTC
CASSPPVLAGVGNEQFF
>-|TRBJ1-2|16|TRBD1|TRBV5-1
TGCGCCAGCAGCTTGGGACAGGGGGCGCGGGATAGTGGCTACACCTTC
CASSLGQGARDSGYTF
>-|TRBJ2-7|16|-|TRBV14
TGTGCCAGCAGCCAAGATCGATCCTACCTCTCCTACGAGCAGTACTTC
CASSQDRSYLSYEQYF
>-|TRBJ1-1|13|TRBD1|TRBV28
TGTGCCAGCTTAGACAGGGTGGTCACTGAAGCTTTCTTT
CASLDRVVTEAFF
>-|TRBJ2-3|14|-|TRBV5-1
TGCGCCAGCAGCGATGGACTTGGCACAGATACGCAGTATTTT
CASSDGLGTDTQYF
>-|TRBJ1-5|14|-|TRBV6-1
TGTGCCAGCATTTGGGGAACAGGTAATCAGCCCCAGCATTTT
CASIWGTGNQPQHF
>-|TRBJ2-1|16|TRBD2|TRBV15
TGTGCCACCAGCAGGCGACTAGCGGGAGAGTCCAATGAGCAGTTCTTC
CATSRRLAGESNEQFF
>-|TRBJ1-6|10|-|TRBV4-1
TGCGCCAGCAGCCGGAAGCAAGAGGACTTT
CASSRKQEDF
>few|TRBJ2-1|14|TRBD2|TRBV6-5
TGTGCCAGCGCCCCTAGCGGGACGTACAATGAGCAGTTCTTC
CASAPSGTYNEQFF
>-|TRBJ2-7|14|TRBD2|TRBV6-5
TGTGCCAGCAGCCCAGGGACTAGCGGGACCGGGGATTACTTC
CASSPGTSGTGDYF
>-|TRBJ2-5|17|TRBD2|TRBV4-1
TGCGCCAGCAGCCAAGATGGGGTTCTAGCGGGTCAAGAGACCCAGTACTTC
CASSQDGVLAGQETQYF
>-|TRBJ2-7|14|-|TRBV28
TGTGCCAGCAGTTTAGCGGCGCCACCCTACGAGCAGTACTTC
CASSLAAPPYEQYF
>-|TRBJ2-7|16|TRBD1|TRBV5-1
TGCGCCAGCAGCCCCGACAGGGGGCAAGGTCCCTACGAGCAGTACTTC
CASSPDRGQGPYEQYF
>once|TRBJ2-7|15|TRBD1|TRBV28
TGTGCCAGCAGCATCGCTGGACAGGATGTTTACGAGCAGTACTTC
CASSIAGQDVYEQYF
>-|TRBJ2-6|15|-|TRBV9
TGTGCCAGCAGCGCCTTCGTCTCTGGGGCCAACGTCCTGACTTTC
CASSAFVSGANVLTF
>-|TRBJ1-2|14|-|TRBV6-1
TGTGCCAGCAGTGAAGAGGTCAGGGCTTATGGCTACACCTTC
CASSEEVRAYGYTF
>-|TRBJ1-3|13|TRBD1|TRBV6-6
TGTGCCAGCACCCACAGGGGGAGGGACACCATATATTTT
CASTHRGRDTIYF
>-|TRBJ1-5|16|-|TRBV28
TGTGCCAGCAGTTTATTGTATTCCTATAGCAATCAGCCCCAGCATTTT
CASSLLYSYSNQPQHF
>-|TRBJ1-1|18|-|TRBV13
TGTGCCAGCAGCTTATTGAGGGGGGGGACCAGGGCAAAGACTGAAGCTTTCTTT
CASSLLRGGTRAKTEAFF
>-|TRBJ2-2|15|TRBD1|TRBV6-1
TGTGCCAGCAGGCCGGGGACAGGGCAACGGGGGGAGCTGTTTTTT
CASRPGTGQRGELFF
>-|TRBJ2-7|15|-|TRBV4-2
TGTGCCAGCAGCCAAGAAATCACTAGCTCCTACGAGCAGTACTTC
CASSQEITSSYEQYF
>-|TRBJ2-7|15|TRBD1|TRBV4-2
TGTGCCAGCAGCCAATTTCCCGGGACAGGGGGCGAGCAGTACTTC
CASSQFPGTGGEQYF
>-|TRBJ1-2|13|TRBD1|TRBV7-2
TGTGCCAGCAGCTTGGGACAGGGTATCGGCTACACCTTC
CASSLGQGIGYTF